The clone carrying this TCR beta chain has only a few counts. The data are from a study of regulatory T cells in long-lasting Graves disease. CDR3 regions were amplified by Arm-PCR using iRepertoire HTBI primers to build TCR beta libraries. TCRdb itself ran the multiplex PCR reads through MiXCR, one entry per CDR3 protein. The table shows around 500,000 distinct CDR3 sequences, with around 12% occurring only once. This sample's time point: newly diagnosed GD, antithyroid drugs for less than 3 months. Extracted RNA from PBMCs served as the source of the TCR library. Germline V lookup: CDR1 MGHRA, CDR2 YSYEKL. The CDR3 consists of 17 residues. V lost 3 bases, J lost 2 bases, and 12 bases stayed unmatched. In addition, the sample was reused for a study of T cells in Graves' hyperthyroidism and ophthalmopathy.

The sequencing here drew on peripheral blood mononuclear cells (PBMCs), taken at new diagnosis, from a patient treated with antithyroid drugs. This sequence was found in a young woman with Graves disease. The chain combines TRBV4-1 with TRBJ2-5, with 7 bases matching TRBD2. In DNA, the CDR3 is TGCGCCAGCAGCCACCGCCATGGGGCGGGAGTTCAAGAGACCCAGTACTTC. The encoded protein is CASSHRHGAGVQETQYF.